The clone carrying this T cell receptor beta chain was seen just once. This sample stems from a study of blood T cell repertoires in COVID-19. Study details: Researchers got acute and convalescent COVID-19 samples from the United States, Italy and Spain. From T cells, B-cell-depleted T cells, or PBMCs came the material, which was cDNA or gDNA.

CDR1 and CDR2 (germline): MDHEN, SYDVKM. The V and J ends lost 8 bases and 2 bases, in that order; junction bases with no gene match: 10. The CDR3 is 15 residues long. As processed by the authors: For nucleated cells, counts were estimated from reference gene primer amplification. Generated by immunoSEQ multiplex PCR, the TCRdb table keeps only in-frame clones and is missing some. V, J and clone size are taken as reported in that table, and D and trimming were inferred from the DNA itself. The sample includes around 300,000 clones, 70% to 90% of them seen just once. The chain is built from TRBV28 and TRBJ2-3, with 7 bases lining up with TRBD1. This receptor was obtained from a woman between 25 and 40 years old with active or convalescent COVID-19. The material sequenced was peripheral blood. The chain's CDR3 is CASGWGTDTTDTQYF. As DNA, the CDR3 is TGTGCCAGCGGTTGGGGGACAGATACCACAGATACGCAGTATTTT.